Following are 11 T cell receptor beta chains from one sample sequenced in a study of T cells expressing NK-cell markers. After re-calling the 5' RACE reads, TCRdb lists one entry per CDR3 protein, DNA absent. The sample totals 500,000 or so distinct CDR3 sequences; its top ten clones hold approximately 4%. The sequencing input was blood T cells: a sorted CD56 or NKG2C T cell subset, CD4+ or CD8+ T cells, or bulk PBMC T cells (not recorded which). The origin of the receptors is a man aged 18 to 30 in good health.

V and J are TRBV10-3 and TRBJ1-1; the D call from TCRdb, TRBD1, cannot be confirmed without DNA. Germline CDR1 reads ENHRY; CDR2 reads SYGVKD. The CDR3 spans 15 residues. The CDR3 reads CAISALVDRGTEAFF.

This rearrangement joins TRBV6-1 to TRBJ2-1. Germline assignment: CDR1 MNHNS and CDR2 SASEGT. The CDR3 has 15 residues. This CDR3 is CASSRSGRAHNEQFF.

The chain recombines TRBV12-3 or TRBV12-4 with TRBJ1-4; there is no DNA to check the TCRdb D call of TRBD1. The CDR3 has 13 residues. CDR3: CASKIGMSEKLFF.

The chain recombines TRBV6-2 or TRBV6-3 with TRBJ2-5. The germline V gene encodes CDR1 MNHEY and CDR2 SVGEGT. The CDR3 runs 13 residues. CDR3 in amino acids: CATQPLRQETQYF.

The chain uses TRBV7-9 and TRBJ2-3; the D call from TCRdb, TRBD2, cannot be confirmed without DNA. The CDR3 is 14 residues long. In germline, CDR1 is SEHNR, CDR2 FQNEAQ (reference sequence). CDR3 in amino acids: CASSLSGERNTQYF.

The chain couples TRBV12-3 or TRBV12-4 to TRBJ2-3; TCRdb calls TRBD2, which cannot be checked without DNA. The CDR3 has 16 amino acids. The CDR3 spells CASSHPEGTAGGTQYF.

The rearrangement links TRBV12-3 or TRBV12-4 to TRBJ2-2. CDR3 length: 14 residues. The CDR3 here is CASSPMTDTGELFF.

The chain combines TRBV5-1 with TRBJ1-2; the TCRdb D gene call, TRBD1, has no DNA to confirm it. This CDR3 is 14 amino acids long. Germline V gene lookup returns CDR1 SGHRS and CDR2 YFSETQ. CDR3 in amino acids: CASSPWPGEDGYTF.

CDR3 loop: CASSQDDRTIQETQYF. The chain is built from TRBV3-1 and TRBJ2-5; TCRdb's D call of TRBD1 is untestable without DNA. Germline V gene lookup returns CDR1 LGHDT and CDR2 YNNKEL (reference sequence). The CDR3 has 16 amino acids.

The genes are TRBV29-1 and TRBJ2-5; TCRdb calls TRBD1, which cannot be checked without DNA. This CDR3 has 19 amino acids. CDR1 is SQVTM, CDR2 ANQGSEA, per germline. CDR3 in amino acids: CSVDAAFIDRGLLQETQYF.

The CDR3 sequence: CSADRGASSYNEQFF. This chain uses TRBV20-1 with TRBJ2-1; there is no DNA to check the TCRdb D call of TRBD1. CDR1 DFQATT and CDR2 SNEGSKA come from the germline V gene (reference sequence). The CDR3 contains 15 residues.